The 14 T cell receptor beta chains given below trace back to one sample, sequenced in a study of T cells after posttransplantation cyclophosphamide. Profiling relied on immunoSEQ multiplex PCR, and the TCRdb table lists in-frame clones only, not all of them. The table shows some 9,200 clones, with roughly 89% occurring only once. The sequenced sample was memory CD4+ T cells sorted from PBMCs. These receptors came from a woman in her fifties or sixties in good health, CMV-negative, and a related stem cell transplant donor.

The chain couples TRBV6-6 to TRBJ1-2, with 9 bases identical to TRBD1. Trimming at V came to 0 bases and at J to 4 bases, leaving 6 bases not matched to a gene. This CDR3 spans 16 amino acids. The germline gives CDR1 MNHNY, CDR2 SVGAGI (reference sequence). The CDR3, as DNA: TGTGCCAGCAGTTACTCGGGGACAGGGATCACCTATGGCTACACCTTC. Its protein product is CASSYSGTGITYGYTF.

The genes are TRBV19 and TRBJ1-2, with no clear D. Looked up from germline, CDR1 is LNHDA and CDR2 is SQIVND (reference sequence). V was clipped by 9 bases and J by 6 bases, with 8 bases between them. The CDR3 sequence is 10 residues long. In nucleotides, the CDR3 is TGTGCCAGCTTGGGAGATGGCTACACCTTC. Translated, it gives CASLGDGYTF.

Remarks on this clone: The same CDR3 is also encoded by other DNA sequences in this sample. The rearrangement uses TRBV2 and TRBJ1-6, with 7 bases aligning to TRBD1. This CDR3 region has 15 residues. Germline V lookup: CDR1 SNHLY, CDR2 FYNNEI. J gave up 7 bases and V 6 bases, and 9 bases lay outside the gene matches. CDR3 residues: CASRSNRGVNSPLHF. CDR3 sequence (DNA): TGTGCCAGCAGGTCCAACAGGGGAGTAAATTCACCCCTCCACTTT.

The chain couples TRBV7-8 to TRBJ2-5, with 10 bases matching TRBD1. The CDR3 contains 17 residues. The trim removed 5 bases at V and 3 bases at J, leaving 12 bases unmatched. Germline assignment: CDR1 SGHVS and CDR2 FQNEAQ. The DNA of the CDR3 is TGTGCCAGCAGCCCCCAACGCGGGACAGGGGACAAAGAGACCCAGTACTTC. Amino acid sequence: CASSPQRGTGDKETQYF.

This clone occurred a few times. V and J are TRBV18 and TRBJ1-3; D is unresolved. With 3 bases removed from V and 0 bases from J, the gap between germline ends came to 12 bases. Germline V CDR1 and CDR2: KGHSH, LQKENI. This CDR3 contains 16 residues. The chain's CDR3 is CASSPREWDSGNTIYF. The CDR3 DNA follows: TGTGCCAGCTCACCGCGGGAGTGGGACTCTGGAAACACCATATATTTT.

The chain is built from TRBV28 and TRBJ2-7; TRBD2 aligns across 13 bases. V lost 5 bases, J lost 2 bases, and 3 bases stayed unmatched. The length of the CDR3 is 15 residues. Germline CDR1 and CDR2: MDHEN and SYDVKM. The CDR3 protein is CASSTGLAGPYEQYF. The CDR3 DNA sequence: TGTGCCAGCAGTACGGGACTAGCGGGACCCTACGAGCAGTACTTC.

The chain couples TRBV6-1 to TRBJ2-5; possible D gene TRBD2, 5 bases. Trimming took off 6 bases at V and 11 bases at J, with 16 bases between the two ends. The CDR3 is 12 amino acids. Germline-derived CDR1 and CDR2 are MNHNS and SASEGT. The CDR3 sequence is CASSLLNWEQYF. CDR3 nucleotide sequence: TGTGCCAGCAGCCTCTTAAATTGGGAGCAGTACTTC.

The chain carries TRBV11-2 and TRBJ2-2; no definite D call. Germline CDR1 and CDR2: SGHAT and FQNNGV. The CDR3 is made up of 14 amino acids. The germline V and J ends were trimmed by 3 bases and 1 base, with 6 bases remaining between them. The CDR3 region is CASSFILNTGELFF. CDR3 bases: TGTGCCAGCAGCTTTATATTGAACACCGGGGAGCTGTTTTTT.

This chain uses TRBV5-1 with TRBJ2-7, with 10 positions matching TRBD1. The CDR3 covers 14 residues. CDR1 and CDR2 (germline): SGHRS, YFSETQ. J was trimmed by 6 bases and V by 4 bases; bases with no gene match: 7. For the CDR3, the DNA is TGCGCCAGCAGCACCGGGACAGGGGTCCTCGAGCAGTACTTC. As protein: CASSTGTGVLEQYF. The whole variable domain, filled in from reference TRBV5-1 and TRBJ2-7, reads KAGVTQTPRYLIKTRGQQVTLSCSPISGHRSVSWYQQTPGQGLQFLFEYFSETQRNKGNFPGRFSGRQFSNSRSEMNVSTLELGDSALYLCASSTGTGVLEQYFGPGTRLTVT.

This chain links TRBV4-3 with TRBJ2-7, with D maybe TRBD1 (5 bases). Trimming took off 2 bases at V and 2 bases at J, with 13 bases between the two ends. Per germline, CDR1 LGHNA and CDR2 YSLEER. The CDR3 has 15 residues. DNA of the CDR3: TGCGCCAGCAGCCAATCCGTGGCAGGGACCTACGAGCAGTACTTC. Translation: CASSQSVAGTYEQYF.

This chain uses TRBV11-2 with TRBJ2-3; TRBD2 matches at 9 bases. With V trimmed by 5 bases and J by 4 bases, 10 bases remained unmatched. The CDR3 consists of 16 residues. Germline-derived CDR1 and CDR2 are SGHAT and FQNNGV. The CDR3 DNA reads TGTGCCAGCAGCCGTCGACTAGCGGAGGGCCCAGATACGCAGTATTTT. It is translated as CASSRRLAEGPDTQYF.

The chain has TRBV19 and TRBJ2-1; D possibly corresponds to TRBD1 (5 bases). Trimming removed 3 bases at V and 9 bases at J, with 9 bases between. There are 12 residues in the CDR3. CDR1 and CDR2 from the germline V gene are LNHDA and SQIVND (reference sequence). CDR3 residues: CASSIARGEQFF. The CDR3 DNA reads TGTGCCAGTAGTATTGCTAGGGGTGAGCAGTTCTTC.

V gene TRBV11-1 combines with J gene TRBJ2-5; 9 bases line up with TRBD1. This CDR3 has 14 amino acids. Germline values: CDR1 SGHAT, CDR2 FQDESV (reference sequence). Trimming at V came to 5 bases and at J to 5 bases, leaving 6 bases not matched to a gene. The CDR3 nucleotides read TGTGCCAGCAGCCTGGACAGGGGTCGGGAGACCCAGTACTTC. The encoded protein is CASSLDRGRETQYF. Full variable domain (remainder filled in from reference TRBV11-1 and TRBJ2-5): EAEVAQSPRYKITEKSQAVAFWCDPISGHATLYWYRQILGQGPELLVQFQDESVVDDSQLPKDRFSAERLKGVDSTLKIQPAELGDSAMYLCASSLDRGRETQYFGPGTRLLVL.

Points on this clone: A junction end diverges from the germline sequence, so it may reflect a read error. V and J are TRBV4-1 and TRBJ1-1; the match to TRBD1 covers 9 bases. From germline, CDR1 is MGHRA and CDR2 YSYEKL. The CDR3 sequence is 16 residues long. The CDR3 DNA is TGCGCCAGCAGCCAAACTCCTGGACAGGGGAACGCTGAAGCTTTCTTT. Translated, it gives CASSQTPGQGNAEAFF.